This T cell receptor beta chain was captured in a study of blood T cells in healthy people across ages. Study-wide points: It was not known whether donors were CMV positive (a possible confounder of expanded clonotype changes).

Donors gave about 9.3 milliliters of peripheral blood apiece. This clonotype was found a few times. Its antigen is as yet unknown. Germline V CDR1 and CDR2: MNHEY, SVGEGT. The CDR3 extends over 17 amino acids. V shed 5 bases and J 3 bases; nucleotides not matched to a gene: 11. Combining a sample-barcoded 5' primer with a J-beta primer mix, a second PCR ran for roughly 6 to 11 cycles. TCRdb itself ran the 5' RACE reads through MiXCR, one entry per CDR3 protein. This sample yields 540,000 or so distinct CDR3 sequences, of which approximately 25% are seen a single time; 8.7% belongs to the top ten. This sample also appeared in a second study, on T cells of mothers and their children. As reported in that work: RNA was extracted, and all of it went into cDNA synthesis at roughly 1.5 ug per 15 ul. Sequencing got over 8 million TCR beta CDR3 reads from each mother and approximately 3 million from each child.

Source material: blood. The chain uses TRBV6-2 or TRBV6-3 and TRBJ2-2, with 8 positions matching TRBD2. This sequence originates from a boy under 18 in good health. CDR3 protein: CASSNTEGTRDTGELFF. CDR3 DNA sequence: TGTGCCAGCAGTAATACCGAAGGGACTAGGGACACCGGGGAGCTGTTTTTT.